This T cell receptor beta chain stems from a study of CD8 T cells in ankylosing spondylitis listed by TCRdb under 2017. Broadly, across the study: The study profiled T cell receptor beta repertoires in healthy donors and ankylosing spondylitis patients to find disease-linked TCR variants. Peripheral blood samples were taken, and synovial fluid was additionally collected from ankylosing spondylitis patients. The full study cohort was made up of 25 to 30 ankylosing spondylitis patients and some 100 healthy donors. The investigation overall reported the following: The disease-linked clones were reported to be significantly enriched in matched synovial fluid samples from ankylosing spondylitis patients. The disease-linked clones had a CD8+ phenotype and were found at relatively low frequencies in peripheral blood. Some motif variants had previously been reported in the synovial fluid and blood of reactive arthritis patients, which suggests shared mechanisms of disease initiation. A TCR beta motif of several highly homologous amino acid variants appeared characteristic of blood from ankylosing spondylitis patients.

Sequencing was performed on an Illumina HiSeq 2500. Quantitative 5'-RACE with molecular barcodes was the method used to prepare the TCR beta libraries. The authors' pipeline ran thus. A new computational method based on a probabilistic model of VDJ rearrangement was used to identify disease-linked TCR variants. TCRdb took the public reads, trimmed them with fastp at Q25, ran MiXCR for clone calling and kept in-frame beta chains. Each entry is one CDR3 protein sequence, shown with its most common DNA and genes. The V and J calls reflect TCRdb's pipeline rather than the authors' work. In this sample the table shows approximately 300,000 distinct CDR3 sequences, 6.5% to 10% of which occur a single time. The top ten clones comprise about 14% of the sample. Looking up the germline V gene yields CDR1 SGHRS and CDR2 YFSETQ. Relative to germline, V is 5 bases shorter and J is 0 bases shorter, with 12 bases between their ends. From cysteine to phenylalanine, the CDR3 is 15 amino acids long. Kept here is only the CDR3 DNA, which spans 45 bases and is read in frame from base 1.

As for this clonotype: This clone's antigen is unknown. Base qualities were left out, and no much larger clone turns up one base away.

The source is a male donor with ankylosing spondylitis. The specimen was blood, either unsorted or a sorted T cell fraction (not recorded which). The receptor chain draws on TRBV5-1 and TRBJ2-1; possibly the D gene is TRBD1, per 5 matching bases. The DNA sequence is TGCGCCAGCAGGCCACAGGTAGTCTCCTACAATGAGCAGTTCTTC. Translated, this is CASRPQVVSYNEQFF.